Below, 25 T cell receptor beta chains from the same sample are listed, as sequenced in a study of graft-versus-host responses after intestinal transplantation. Clones were read by immunoSEQ multiplex PCR, and TCRdb kept only the in-frame ones, dropping some. The table lists more than 12,000 clones, roughly two fifths of them singletons, with about 15% in the top ten. Plates contained about 200,000 CFSE-labeled responder cells and about 200,000 irradiated, violet-dye-labeled stimulator cells. This sample comprised alloreactive CD8+ T cells from a mixed lymphocyte reaction culture, obtained before intestinal transplant. Subset noted: CFSE-low proliferating T cells sorted from approximately six-day pre-transplant mixed lymphocyte reaction (GvH or HvG direction). The source is a human patient who received an intestinal transplant.

This clone was counted a few times. The V call is TRBV4-1, the J call TRBJ1-6; D unclear. With 0 bases removed from V and 9 bases from J, the gap between germline ends came to 6 bases. The CDR3 extends over 13 amino acids. Germline V lookup: CDR1 MGHRA, CDR2 YSYEKL. CDR3 protein: CASSQDPGSPLHF. In DNA, the CDR3 is TGCGCCAGCAGCCAAGATCCGGGTTCACCCCTCCACTTT.

The chain joins TRBV5-1 to TRBJ1-1, with unresolved D. The CDR3 is 13 residues long. The germline V gene has CDR1 SGHRS and CDR2 YFSETQ. Between the trimmed V and J ends, which lost 4 bases and 7 bases, there was a span of 14 bases. The CDR3 DNA is TGCGCCAGCAGCCAGGTTGGAGGTTTTGAAGCTTTCTTT. It translates to CASSQVGGFEAFF.

This clone was observed a handful of times. The genes are TRBV27 and TRBJ1-1, with no clear D. The CDR3 runs 11 residues. V was trimmed by 3 bases and J by 6 bases, leaving 5 bases between them. The germline gives CDR1 MNHEY, CDR2 SMNVEV (reference sequence). CDR3 region: CASSFGPEAFF. The CDR3 nucleotides read TGTGCCAGCAGTTTTGGGCCTGAAGCTTTCTTT.

The sample holds a few counts of this clone. The chain uses TRBV6-1 and TRBJ1-1; D unclear. Germline loops: CDR1 MNHNS, CDR2 SASEGT. There are 13 residues in the CDR3. V lost 5 bases and J lost 4, with 11 bases in between. The CDR3 nucleotides are TGTGCCAGCAGTTCCCAGACTGTCACTGAAGCTTTCTTT. Protein: CASSSQTVTEAFF.

The chain has TRBV6-1 and TRBJ1-4; D possibly corresponds to TRBD1 (5 bases). CDR3 length: 14 amino acids. V was trimmed by 9 bases and J by 0 bases, leaving 11 bases between them. In germline, CDR1 is MNHNS, CDR2 SASEGT. CDR3 nucleotide sequence: TGTGCCAGTGGTAAGACAGCAACTAATGAAAAACTGTTTTTT. This sequence encodes CASGKTATNEKLFF.

This clone has a single count. J is TRBJ2-1 and V is TRBV15; perhaps TRBD2 as D (6 bases). Germline values: CDR1 LNHNV, CDR2 YYDKDF (reference sequence). V lost 0 bases and J 4 bases, leaving 10 bases between the germline ends. The CDR3 is 15 residues long. This CDR3 is CATSREGGRYNEQFF. CDR3 bases: TGTGCCACCAGCAGAGAGGGGGGAAGGTACAATGAGCAGTTCTTC.

The chain recombines TRBV28 with TRBJ2-2; D remains ambiguous. V was clipped by 5 bases and J by 6 bases, with 7 bases between them. There are 12 residues in the CDR3. Germline CDR1 and CDR2: MDHEN and SYDVKM. CDR3 amino acids: CASSRVAGELFF. CDR3 bases: TGTGCCAGCAGTCGGGTGGCCGGGGAGCTGTTTTTT.

The chain links TRBV4-3 to TRBJ2-3; TRBD2 is a possible D gene (6 bases). The CDR3 runs 15 residues. The germline V gene encodes CDR1 LGHNA and CDR2 YSLEER. With 0 bases removed from V and 6 bases from J, the gap between germline ends came to 13 bases. The CDR3 spells CASSQEWGLSDTQYF. The CDR3 DNA sequence: TGCGCCAGCAGCCAAGAGTGGGGACTGTCGGATACGCAGTATTTT.

The chain carries TRBV4-1 and TRBJ2-3; 8 positions agree with TRBD2. Germline V gene sequence: CDR1 MGHRA, CDR2 YSYEKL. The CDR3 has 17 residues. Trimming cost V 2 bases and J 3 bases; bases outside gene matches: 10. This CDR3 is CASSQLNRGGGTDTQYF. Written as DNA, the CDR3 is TGCGCCAGCAGCCAATTAAACCGGGGGGGTGGTACAGATACGCAGTATTTT.

This chain uses TRBV7-2 with TRBJ1-1; D uncertain. The CDR3 contains 13 residues. V lost 4 bases and J lost 0, with 6 bases in between. Germline assignment: CDR1 SGHTA and CDR2 FQGNSA. CDR3 in DNA: TGTGCCAGCAGCTCCCCAGTGAACACTGAAGCTTTCTTT. This gives the protein CASSSPVNTEAFF.

This chain connects TRBV28 to TRBJ2-7, with 8 bases identical to TRBD2. This CDR3 spans 14 amino acids. Germline CDR1 is MDHEN and CDR2 is SYDVKM. V trimming: 2 bases; J trimming: 0 bases; junction bases outside the gene matches: 0. DNA of the CDR3: TGTGCCAGCAGTTTAGCGGGGGGCTCCTACGAGCAGTACTTC. Residues: CASSLAGGSYEQYF.

This chain connects TRBV4-1 to TRBJ2-5, with TRBD2 as a possible D gene (6 bases). Trimming stripped 3 bases from V and 6 bases from J, with 14 bases between. This CDR3 is built from 14 residues. Germline V gene lookup returns CDR1 MGHRA and CDR2 YSYEKL. CDR3 DNA sequence: TGCGCCAGCAGCCAGTATCAGGGAGGACAGACCCAGTACTTC. Translation: CASSQYQGGQTQYF.

The V gene is TRBV11-2, the J gene TRBJ1-2, with D hard to call. Germline CDR1 reads SGHAT; CDR2 reads FQNNGV. The V end lost 4 bases, the J end lost 5 bases, and 11 bases lay between the germline ends. The CDR3 has 13 residues. This chain's CDR3 is CASSWGVGYGYTF. As DNA, the CDR3 is TGTGCCAGCAGCTGGGGAGTCGGGTATGGCTACACCTTC.

The V call is TRBV28, the J call TRBJ2-2; 7 nucleotides align to TRBD2. CDR1 MDHEN and CDR2 SYDVKM come from the germline V gene. The CDR3 has 15 amino acids. Trimming at V came to 8 bases and at J to 5 bases, leaving 11 bases not matched to a gene. CDR3 sequence (DNA): TGTGCCAGCCTCCCGTCAGCGGGATGGACCGGGGAGCTGTTTTTT. Its translation: CASLPSAGWTGELFF. Drawing the rest from reference TRBV28 and TRBJ2-2, the complete variable domain is DVKVTQSSRYLVKRTGEKVFLECVQDMDHENMFWYRQDPGLGLRLIYFSYDVKMKEKGDIPEGYSVSREKKERFSLILESASTNQTSMYLCASLPSAGWTGELFFGEGSRLTVL.

The chain couples TRBV6-1 to TRBJ2-7; D call uncertain. The germline V and J ends were trimmed by 6 bases and 2 bases, with 11 bases remaining between them. Germline V gives CDR1 MNHNS, CDR2 SASEGT. The CDR3 consists of 13 residues. CDR3 DNA: TGTGCCAGCAGGCCGCGTTCTCCCTACGAGCAGTACTTC. Its protein product is CASRPRSPYEQYF.

The rearrangement links TRBV27 to TRBJ2-7, with 8 positions matching TRBD2. The CDR3 consists of 19 residues. V was clipped by 3 bases and J by 1 base; unmatched bases: 17. CDR1 and CDR2 from the germline V gene are MNHEY and SMNVEV (reference sequence). As DNA, the CDR3 is TGTGCCAGCAGTTTCCGCGGCGGGGGGTATCCGGGGTCATCCTACGAGCAGTACTTC. Protein: CASSFRGGGYPGSSYEQYF.

This chain's CDR3 is CATSTGTGNDNEQFF. The CDR3 DNA sequence: TGTGCCACCAGCACAGGGACAGGTAACGACAATGAGCAGTTCTTC. The chain recombines TRBV15 with TRBJ2-1, with TRBD1 matching over 8 bases. CDR3 size: 15 residues. J lost 5 bases, V lost 4 bases, and 7 bases had no gene match. CDR1 is LNHNV, CDR2 YYDKDF, per germline (reference sequence).

The J gene is TRBJ1-2, the V gene TRBV19; D call uncertain. The CDR3 has 14 residues. Trimming took off 3 bases at V and 4 bases at J, with 12 bases between the two ends. Germline CDR1 LNHDA, CDR2 SQIVND (reference sequence). CDR3 residues: CASSMGGGSYGYTF. Written as DNA, the CDR3 is TGTGCCAGTAGTATGGGAGGAGGTTCCTATGGCTACACCTTC.

The chain is built from TRBV30 and TRBJ2-7; 8 nucleotides match TRBD1. Germline V gene sequence: CDR1 GTSNPN, CDR2 SVGIG (reference sequence). Trimming cost V 1 base and J 1 base; bases outside gene matches: 3. The CDR3 spans 14 residues. The CDR3 DNA is TGTGCCTGGAGTGAGACAGGGGCGTCCTACGAGCAGTACTTC. It codes for CAWSETGASYEQYF.

Written as DNA, the CDR3 is TGCGCCAGCAGCGAAGATAAGGGAGGTTCCTACAATGAGCAGTTCTTC. Amino acid sequence: CASSEDKGGSYNEQFF. This chain links TRBV10-1 with TRBJ2-1; a weak D match, TRBD2 (6 bases). Trimming left V 6 bases short and J 1 base short, with 16 bases between. The germline gives CDR1 WNHNN, CDR2 SYGVQD (reference sequence). The CDR3 is 16 amino acids.

To note about this clone: Other DNA sequences of this sample code for an identical CDR3. The chain has TRBV9 and TRBJ2-7; 9 bases fit TRBD1. The ends lost 3 bases at V and 0 bases at J; junction bases unmatched: 4. This CDR3 is built from 15 residues. Germline V gives CDR1 SGDLS, CDR2 YYNGEE. The CDR3 loop is CASSATGGASYEQYF. CDR3 DNA: TGTGCCAGCAGCGCCACAGGGGGCGCCTCCTACGAGCAGTACTTC.

A few counts support this clone. The genes are TRBV30 and TRBJ2-7; D possibly corresponds to TRBD2 (5 bases). The ends were cut back, 4 bases at V and 4 bases at J, with 14 bases in the middle. Germline loops: CDR1 GTSNPN, CDR2 SVGIG (reference sequence). The CDR3 is 13 amino acids. The CDR3 region is CAWTPGSGYEQYF. CDR3 nucleotides: TGTGCCTGGACCCCGGGATCAGGTTACGAGCAGTACTTC.

The CDR3 here is CASSLYPSGRNTGELFF. In DNA, the CDR3 is TGTGCCAGCAGTTTATACCCCAGCGGGCGGAACACCGGGGAGCTGTTTTTT. V usage is TRBV27 and J usage is TRBJ2-2, with D possibly being TRBD2 (6 bases). The germline V and J ends were trimmed by 1 base and 1 base, with 13 bases remaining between them. Germline V gene data show CDR1 as MNHEY and CDR2 as SMNVEV (reference sequence). The CDR3 loop spans 17 amino acids.

V is TRBV19 and J is TRBJ1-5; TRBD1 is a possible D gene (6 bases). The CDR3 is 16 residues long. Per germline, CDR1 LNHDA and CDR2 SQIVND (reference sequence). Deletions cut 5 bases from V and 8 bases from J, with 22 bases between. The DNA of the CDR3 is TGTGCCAGTAGTCCCCTTTCTCGGACAGACGGTGAGCCCCAGCATTTT. It translates to CASSPLSRTDGEPQHF.

The CDR3 here is CASSFDGTFMDGYTF. CDR3 DNA sequence: TGCGCCAGCAGCTTTGACGGGACTTTTATGGATGGCTACACCTTC. The chain couples TRBV5-1 to TRBJ1-2; a weak D match, TRBD1 (5 bases). CDR3 length: 15 residues. V dropped 2 bases and J dropped 6 bases, with 17 bases sitting between them. CDR1 SGHRS and CDR2 YFSETQ come from the germline V gene.